These 23 T cell receptor beta chains were all obtained from the same sample, sequenced in a study of T cell responses to AZD1222 COVID-19 vaccine. This table comes from immunoSEQ multiplex PCR, and its TCRdb copy is limited to in-frame clones, with some not included. Of 120,000 to 150,000 clones in the sample, over 75% were seen once. The source material was peripheral blood, sampled on day 0 of AZD1222 vaccination. These receptors all come from an adult in good health.

The V and J genes are TRBV6-5 and TRBJ1-2, with 10 bases that match TRBD1. The CDR3 is 14 amino acids. CDR1 is MNHEY, CDR2 SVGAGI, per germline. Trimming took 6 bases from V and 8 from J; bases not matched to a gene: 9. The CDR3 protein is CASRDAGQGSGYTF. The CDR3 DNA sequence: TGTGCCAGCAGAGACGCGGGACAGGGGAGCGGCTACACCTTC.

V and J are TRBV6-5 and TRBJ2-4, with 11 nucleotides matching TRBD2. Germline V gene sequence: CDR1 MNHEY, CDR2 SVGAGI. Germline trimming cut 2 bases from V and 3 bases from J; bases unmatched to any gene: 0. The CDR3 has 15 residues. The CDR3 coding sequence is TGTGCCAGCAGTTACACTAGCGGGGGCAAAAACATTCAGTACTTC. Translation gives CASSYTSGGKNIQYF.

The chain carries TRBV7-9 and TRBJ2-7; D remains unclear. Trimming took off 3 bases at V and 2 bases at J, with 2 bases between the two ends. The CDR3 consists of 11 residues. Germline V lookup: CDR1 SEHNR, CDR2 FQNEAQ (reference sequence). CDR3 sequence (DNA): TGTGCCAGCAGCTTGACCTACGAGCAGTACTTC. This gives the protein CASSLTYEQYF.

A note on this clone: The junction departs from the called germline gene at one end, perhaps through a read error. V and J are TRBV10-2 and TRBJ2-1; D is uncertain. Germline values: CDR1 WSHSY, CDR2 SAAADI. The CDR3 is 13 residues long. The CDR3 bases are TGCGCCAGCAGGGAGTTCAAGAACAATGAGCAGTTCTTC. As protein: CASREFKNNEQFF.

This chain uses TRBV5-1 with TRBJ1-3, with unresolved D. The CDR3 covers 14 residues. Germline assignment: CDR1 SGHRS and CDR2 YFSETQ. Trimming left V 5 bases short and J 8 bases short, with 17 bases between. DNA for the CDR3: TGCGCCAGCAGTCGGTTAGGATCGAGTGACACCATATATTTT. Residues: CASSRLGSSDTIYF. The entire variable domain, with the rest obtained from reference TRBV5-1 and TRBJ1-3, is as follows: KAGVTQTPRYLIKTRGQQVTLSCSPISGHRSVSWYQQTPGQGLQFLFEYFSETQRNKGNFPGRFSGRQFSNSRSEMNVSTLELGDSALYLCASSRLGSSDTIYFGEGSWLTVV.

V gene TRBV3-1 (or the pseudogene TRBV3-2) combines with J gene TRBJ1-2; D ambiguous. V lost 3 bases, J lost 4 bases, and 15 bases lay in between. The CDR3 has 15 residues. The V gene's germline CDR1 is LGHDT and CDR2 YNNKEL (reference sequence). Written as DNA, the CDR3 is TGTGCCAGCAGCCACCCACCCCCTTCACTCTATGGCTACACCTTC. It translates to CASSHPPPSLYGYTF.

This chain connects TRBV27 to TRBJ1-1; D is unresolved. The germline V gene has CDR1 MNHEY and CDR2 SMNVEV (reference sequence). V was pared by 5 bases and J by 2 bases, with 12 bases between. The CDR3 is made up of 14 amino acids. CDR3 residues: CASSPYGRNTEAFF. The DNA of the CDR3 is TGTGCCAGCAGTCCCTACGGACGAAACACTGAAGCTTTCTTT.

The genes are TRBV24-1 and TRBJ2-2; D not resolved. Trimming shortened V by 3 bases and J by 3 bases, and 13 bases separated the two germline ends. Germline CDR1 reads KGHDR; CDR2 reads SFDVKD. This CDR3 region has 16 residues. The CDR3 loop reads CATSDLWLQHTGELFF. The CDR3 DNA reads TGTGCCACCAGTGATCTCTGGTTACAGCACACCGGGGAGCTGTTTTTT.

This chain connects TRBV10-3 to TRBJ1-3; perhaps TRBD1 as D (5 bases). The CDR3 loop spans 14 amino acids. Germline CDR1 ENHRY, CDR2 SYGVKD. V lost 2 bases and J 1 base, leaving 6 bases between the germline ends. The CDR3 coding sequence is TGTGCCATCAGTGAGGGGGGATCTGGAAACACCATATATTTT. Protein product: CAISEGGSGNTIYF.

The chain combines TRBV5-1 with TRBJ1-5; 8 bases match TRBD1. Germline V gene sequence: CDR1 SGHRS, CDR2 YFSETQ. The CDR3 is 15 amino acids. The ends lost 4 bases at V and 5 bases at J; junction bases unmatched: 8. The CDR3 protein is CASSETGVRDQPQHF. CDR3 sequence (DNA): TGCGCCAGCAGCGAGACAGGGGTAAGGGATCAGCCCCAGCATTTT.

The chain recombines TRBV11-2 with TRBJ2-2; D gene uncertain. This CDR3 comprises 13 residues. The V gene's germline CDR1 is SGHAT and CDR2 FQNNGV. Deletions cut 1 base from V and 8 bases from J, with 8 bases between. The CDR3 spells CASSLVRFGELFF. The CDR3 nucleotides read TGTGCCAGCAGCTTAGTTAGGTTTGGGGAGCTGTTTTTT. Together with reference TRBV11-2 and TRBJ2-2, the CDR3 gives the full variable domain: EAGVAQSPRYKIIEKRQSVAFWCNPISGHATLYWYQQILGQGPKLLIQFQNNGVVDDSQLPKDRFSAERLKGVDSTLKIQPAKLEDSAVYLCASSLVRFGELFFGEGSRLTVL.

Note on this clone: At one boundary the junction diverges from the germline segment, which might be a read error. The rearrangement joins TRBV4-1 to TRBJ1-1; perhaps TRBD1 as D (5 bases). The CDR3 runs to 16 residues. Germline V gene sequence: CDR1 MGHRA, CDR2 YSYEKL. The CDR3 sequence: CASSEDLGQGRTEAFF. CDR3 sequence (DNA): TGCGCCAGCAGCGAAGACCTTGGGCAGGGTCGTACTGAAGCTTTCTTT.

J is TRBJ2-7 and V is TRBV6-5; D gene unclear. The CDR3 covers 14 residues. V dropped 4 bases and J dropped 0 bases, with 10 bases sitting between them. In germline, CDR1 is MNHEY, CDR2 SVGAGI. The CDR3 DNA is TGTGCCAGCAGTTCAAGACGGAACTCCTACGAGCAGTACTTC. This encodes CASSSRRNSYEQYF.

This clone was recorded only once. The V and J genes are TRBV11-3 and TRBJ1-1; 8 positions agree with TRBD1. The CDR3 extends over 15 amino acids. Germline-derived CDR1 and CDR2 are SGHNT and YENEEA. Unmatched junction bases numbered 10, after V lost 4 bases and J lost 6 bases. As DNA, the CDR3 is TGTGCCAGCAGCTCTGCAGGGGGCTTTGGCGCTGAAGCTTTCTTT. This gives the protein CASSSAGGFGAEAFF.

This chain connects TRBV24-1 to TRBJ1-2, with 8 bases fitting TRBD1. The germline gives CDR1 KGHDR, CDR2 SFDVKD. Germline trimming cut 6 bases from V and 7 bases from J; bases unmatched to any gene: 6. This CDR3 comprises 13 residues. The CDR3 spells CATSLTGEGGYTF. The CDR3 DNA reads as TGTGCCACCAGTCTGACAGGGGAAGGTGGCTACACCTTC.

Only a few counts were recorded for this clone. The V and J genes are TRBV4-1 and TRBJ1-6; D uncertain. Trimming stripped 3 bases from V and 11 bases from J, with 26 bases between. CDR3 size: 18 residues. CDR1 is MGHRA and CDR2 is YSYEKL in the germline V gene. DNA for the CDR3: TGCGCCAGCAGCCAGCCACTAATTGCAGGAGTTCTTAGCACACCCCTCCACTTT. Its protein product is CASSQPLIAGVLSTPLHF.

There are a few counts of this clone. The chain links TRBV13 to TRBJ2-3, with 16 bases identical to TRBD2. The J segment lost 4 bases and the V segment lost 3 bases, leaving 4 bases of the junction unmatched. This CDR3 is built from 17 residues. In germline, CDR1 is PRHDT, CDR2 FYEKMQ (reference sequence). The CDR3 DNA follows: TGTGCCAGCAGCTTCGGGACTAGCGGGGGGGCCTCAGATACGCAGTATTTT. Translation: CASSFGTSGGASDTQYF. Full variable domain (missing parts from reference TRBV13 and TRBJ2-3): AAGVIQSPRHLIKEKRETATLKCYPIPRHDTVYWYQQGPGQDPQFLISFYEKMQSDKGSIPDRFSAQQFSDYHSELNMSSLELGDSALYFCASSFGTSGGASDTQYFGPGTRLTVL.

This rearrangement joins TRBV5-8 to TRBJ1-4; D perhaps matches TRBD1 (6 bases). The CDR3 runs to 15 residues. Germline V lookup: CDR1 SGHTS, CDR2 YDEGEE. V was shortened by 3 bases and J by 11 bases, with 20 bases between the two germline ends. Here the CDR3 DNA reads TGTGCCAGCAGCTCGGGATCCAACAGGGTCGGGAAACTGTTTTTT. It yields the protein CASSSGSNRVGKLFF.

This clone was observed a few times. V gene TRBV7-3 combines with J gene TRBJ2-3, with D unresolved. Germline CDR1 reads SGHTA; CDR2 reads FQGTGA. CDR3 length equals 13 residues. V lost 3 bases and J lost 3, with 7 bases in between. The CDR3 here is CASSFQSTDTQYF. CDR3 nucleotide sequence: TGTGCCAGCAGCTTCCAGAGTACAGATACGCAGTATTTT. Drawing the rest from reference TRBV7-3 and TRBJ2-3, the complete variable domain is GAGVSQTPSNKVTEKGKYVELRCDPISGHTALYWYRQSLGQGPEFLIYFQGTGAADDSGLPNDRFFAVRPEGSVSTLKIQRTERGDSAVYLCASSFQSTDTQYFGPGTRLTVL.

This chain uses TRBV29-1 with TRBJ2-5; 8 positions match TRBD1. This CDR3 has 14 residues. Per the germline V gene, CDR1 is SQVTM and CDR2 is ANQGSEA. Unmatched junction bases numbered 7, after V lost 7 bases and J lost 0 bases. The CDR3 loop reads CSAGQATYQETQYF. CDR3 in DNA: TGCAGCGCGGGACAGGCGACGTACCAAGAGACCCAGTACTTC.

This sequence joins TRBV11-2 and TRBJ2-1; D unresolved. This CDR3 has 12 residues. Trimming cost V 3 bases and J 4 bases, with 4 bases left between them. Germline CDR1 and CDR2: SGHAT and FQNNGV. This CDR3 is CASSLQYNEQFF. CDR3 nucleotides: TGTGCCAGCAGCTTGCAGTACAATGAGCAGTTCTTC.

The chain uses TRBV7-2 and TRBJ1-5; no reliable D call. Germline CDR1 reads SGHTA; CDR2 reads FQGNSA. Trimming left V 6 bases short and J 4 bases short, with 19 bases between. CDR3 length: 16 amino acids. The CDR3 nucleotides read TGTGCCAGCAGTCGAGACGGAGGAGGGTTGAATCAGCCCCAGCATTTT. Residues: CASSRDGGGLNQPQHF.

The DNA for the CDR3 is TGTGCCAGCAGCTCGGCTCTAGGGGGAATCTACGAGCAGTACTTC. It is translated as CASSSALGGIYEQYF. The V call is TRBV7-6, the J call TRBJ2-7, with D maybe TRBD1 (6 bases). CDR3 length equals 15 residues. Deletions cut 4 bases from V and 3 bases from J, with 16 bases between. The germline V gene has CDR1 SGHVS and CDR2 FNYEAQ.